One and the same sample provided the 14 T cell receptor beta chains below, sequenced in a study of vaccination and CD4 T cells after COVID-19 (dated by TCRdb to 2022 to 2024). The library was made by PCR. These reads were obtained on an Illumina iSeq 100. DNA from cultured CD4+ T cells underwent TCR sequencing with the Oncomine TCR Beta short-read assay at the Johns Hopkins FTIC core. The public reads were run again by TCRdb, first through fastp at Q25 and then through MiXCR, and only productive beta chains were kept. Identical CDR3 proteins give one entry, which carries the most common genes and DNA. In this sample the table shows around 23,000 distinct CDR3 sequences, 43% of which occur a single time. The ten largest account for approximately 5% of the sample. The time point tag for this specimen amounts to: late sampling 161 to 241 days after vaccination in three convalescent patients. The sample's treatment or condition label, in plain terms: roughly 11-day PBMC culture with coronavirus spike peptide pools or control peptides (ViraFEST assay).

Their target antigens are unknown. This sample comprised CD4+ T cells from blood, cultured in vitro, obtained about 7 months after SARS-CoV-2 vaccination. Source of these receptors: a human donor who had recovered from COVID-19.

The chain has TRBV21-1 and TRBJ2-1; the table names TRBD1, a call not compared with the DNA. TRBV21-1 is a recognized pseudogene. This CDR3 spans 14 amino acids. The CDR3 DNA is TGTGCCAGCAGCAGGCGGGACAGATACAATGAGCAGTTCTTC. Translated, it gives CASSRRDRYNEQFF.

This clonotype was detected a few times. The J gene is TRBJ1-1, the V gene TRBV15; 7 bases are a match to TRBD1. Germline-derived CDR1 and CDR2 are LNHNV and YYDKDF (reference sequence). J lost 2 bases, V lost 0 bases, and 6 bases had no gene match. The CDR3 loop spans 16 amino acids. CDR3 DNA: TGTGCCACCAGCAGAGATCCAGGGACAGCAAACACTGAAGCTTTCTTT. Translation gives CATSRDPGTANTEAFF.

Of note for this clonotype: The junction differs from germline at one of its ends, possibly a read error. The chain combines TRBV7-9 with TRBJ2-1; D is unclear. There are 17 residues in the CDR3. Germline CDR1 reads SEHNR; CDR2 reads FQNEAQ (reference sequence). CDR3 nucleotides: TGCGCCAGCAGTAAGGATTCCTTGTTGGGCTCCTACAATGAGCAGTTCTTC. Protein product: CASSKDSLLGSYNEQFF.

This rearrangement joins TRBV20-1 to TRBJ2-3, with 13 bases aligning to TRBD2. Germline CDR1 and CDR2: DFQATT and SNEGSKA (reference sequence). V lost 8 bases, J lost 3 bases, and 14 bases stayed unmatched. The CDR3 is made up of 17 amino acids. CDR3 bases: TGCAGTATCAACCTGGGAACTAGCGGGAGGGTGACAGATACGCAGTATTTT. Protein: CSINLGTSGRVTDTQYF.

The rearrangement uses TRBV20-1 and TRBJ2-7, with 10 bases aligning to TRBD2. J gave up 6 bases and V 6 bases, and 17 bases lay outside the gene matches. Germline V gene sequence: CDR1 DFQATT, CDR2 SNEGSKA (reference sequence). The CDR3 totals 16 residues. The CDR3 coding sequence is TGCAGTGCCAAAACTCGGCGGCTAGCGGGAGTCCGCGAGCAGTACTTC. Residues: CSAKTRRLAGVREQYF.

This clonotype occurred once. The rearrangement joins TRBV7-9 to TRBJ2-3; D call uncertain. The CDR3 totals 14 residues. Trimming stripped 5 bases from V and 3 bases from J, with 12 bases between. Germline V gene data show CDR1 as SEHNR and CDR2 as FQNEAQ (reference sequence). The CDR3 protein is CASSARLPTDTQYF. The DNA for the CDR3 is TGTGCCAGCAGCGCAAGGCTCCCGACAGATACGCAGTATTTT.

The chain recombines TRBV24-1 with TRBJ2-3; tentative D call: TRBD1 (5 bases). The CDR3 totals 15 residues. V was shortened by 3 bases and J by 0 bases, with 9 bases between the two germline ends. CDR1 KGHDR and CDR2 SFDVKD come from the germline V gene. This chain's CDR3 is CATSDPTDSTDTQYF. CDR3 DNA sequence: TGTGCCACCAGTGATCCGACAGACAGCACAGATACGCAGTATTTT.

The rearrangement uses TRBV7-2 and TRBJ2-1; weak D call: TRBD1 (6 bases). CDR1 and CDR2 from the germline V gene are SGHTA and FQGNSA. The CDR3 contains 14 residues. Trimming took off 5 bases at V and 6 bases at J, with 14 bases between the two ends. Here the CDR3 reads CASSGAIGGNEQFF. The CDR3 nucleotides are TGTGCCAGCAGCGGGGCTATAGGGGGCAATGAGCAGTTCTTC.

The chain is built from TRBV20-1 and TRBJ1-2, with D perhaps matching TRBD1 (5 bases). The germline V and J ends were trimmed by 3 bases and 1 base, with 27 bases remaining between them. The CDR3 runs to 19 residues. From germline, CDR1 is DFQATT and CDR2 SNEGSKA (reference sequence). The CDR3 here is CSARGSGRQGGPDNYGYTF. CDR3 coding DNA: TGCAGTGCTAGGGGATCCGGGAGGCAGGGAGGCCCTGATAACTATGGCTACACCTTC.

This sequence joins TRBV7-9 and TRBJ2-3, with 14 bases aligning to TRBD2. The V and J ends lost 5 bases and 6 bases, in that order; junction bases with no gene match: 10. Germline CDR1 is SEHNR and CDR2 is FQNEAQ (reference sequence). There are 17 residues in the CDR3. The CDR3 bases are TGTGCCAGCAGCCCCGGGACTAGCGGGAGTATGTTGGATACGCAGTATTTT. Encoded protein: CASSPGTSGSMLDTQYF.

This sequence joins TRBV25-1 and TRBJ2-3, with no clear D. The CDR3 consists of 12 residues. Trimming took off 6 bases at V and 13 bases at J, with 17 bases between the two ends. Germline V CDR1 and CDR2: MGHDK, SYGVNS. The CDR3 loop reads CASRETNSPEYF. In nucleotides, the CDR3 is TGTGCCAGCAGGGAGACGAATTCGCCTGAGTATTTT.

CDR3: CASSQGRQGRGSPLHF. The CDR3 bases are TGCGCCAGCAGCCAAGGGAGACAGGGAAGGGGGTCACCCCTCCACTTT. This sequence joins TRBV4-1 and TRBJ1-6; 7 bases line up with TRBD1. Looked up from germline, CDR1 is MGHRA and CDR2 is YSYEKL. The CDR3 contains 16 residues. Trimming cost V 1 base and J 10 bases; bases outside gene matches: 10.

V usage is TRBV20-1 and J usage is TRBJ2-7, with D possibly being TRBD1 (7 bases). The germline V gene encodes CDR1 DFQATT and CDR2 SNEGSKA (reference sequence). There are 14 residues in the CDR3. Trimming stripped 3 bases from V and 2 bases from J, with 14 bases between. CDR3 bases: TGCAGTGCTAGTAAGACAGGGAGGACCTACGAGCAGTACTTC. Translation gives CSASKTGRTYEQYF.

This clonotype was found a few times. The J gene is TRBJ2-5, the V gene TRBV2; 7 bases agree with TRBD2. Losses at the gene ends were 2 bases for V and 5 bases for J; bases not matched to a gene: 5. The CDR3 is made up of 14 amino acids. CDR1 is SNHLY, CDR2 FYNNEI, per germline. The CDR3 spells CASSEWRERETQYF. Written as DNA, the CDR3 is TGTGCCAGCAGTGAATGGCGGGAGAGGGAGACCCAGTACTTC.